The T cell receptor beta chain under discussion was sequenced for a study of T cells in Graves' hyperthyroidism and ophthalmopathy. Study background: Prior to any treatment, at the point of initial diagnosis, peripheral blood was collected.

The germline V and J ends were trimmed by 9 bases and 7 bases, with 21 bases remaining between them. In germline, CDR1 is SNHLY, CDR2 FYNNEI. CDR3 length: 15 residues. There were TCR beta CDR3 regions amplified from RNA transcripts. HTBI primers were used for first-round RT-PCR of the TCR CDR3. TCRdb recomputed calls from the multiplex PCR reads with MiXCR, one row per CDR3 protein. There are 450,000 to 600,000 distinct CDR3 sequences in the sample; approximately 15% occur only once, and approximately 14% lies in the top ten. On this clonotype: A read error may explain this, as a much larger clone is one base away. The missing conserved phenylalanine or tryptophan at the end of this CDR3 makes a read error likely.

Material for sequencing was blood. The rearrangement uses TRBV2 and TRBJ2-2; D is possibly TRBD2 (6 bases). This receptor was identified in a woman aged 35 to 49 with Graves' hyperthyroidism. Here the CDR3 reads CASTTRGVWNGELFL. In DNA, the CDR3 is TGTGCCAGTACAACCCGCGGGGTGTGGAACGGGGAGCTGTTTCTT.